Detailed here is one TCR beta chain. TCRdb's copy holds only in-frame clones and misses some; the assay was immunoSEQ multiplex PCR. This sample carries around 300,000 clones, 90% of them seen once, and the ten largest clones take under 3.5%. The CDR3 totals 17 residues. Germline CDR1 reads LNHDA; CDR2 reads SQIVND (reference sequence). The V gene end was trimmed by 4 bases and the J gene end by 2 bases; junction bases not matched to a gene: 12. The source of the sample is a study of blood T cell repertoires in COVID-19. At the level of the study: Spain, Italy and the United States supplied samples that represented acute and convalescent COVID-19.

Recruited during active infection, patients (from Seattle) were subsequently followed longitudinally. The sequenced sample consisted of peripheral blood. V usage is TRBV19 and J usage is TRBJ2-3; TRBD2 matches 7 bases. The receptor was derived from a woman in her thirties with COVID-19, enrolled during active disease. CDR3 sequence reads: CASSTLLGGKTTDTQYF. The CDR3 DNA follows: TGTGCCAGTAGTACCCTGCTCGGGGGGAAAACCACAGATACGCAGTATTTT.